A single T cell receptor (beta chain) is shown here with its context. The antigen is undetermined. The germline V gene encodes CDR1 LGHNA and CDR2 YSLEER. This CDR3 contains 14 residues. V was cut by 0 bases and J by 10 bases, with 15 bases left in between. Using immunoSEQ multiplex PCR, the repertoire was profiled, and TCRdb retains in-frame clones only, with some absent. The sample consists of about 87,000 clones, about 87% of them appearing once. Focal radiation was given together with CTLA-4 blockade (ipilimumab) to patients with chemo-refractory metastatic non-small-cell lung cancer. The data were obtained in a study of radiotherapy plus CTLA-4 blockade in lung cancer. Study outcomes and limitations: Early blood T cell clone dynamics, with interferon-beta, were reported to best predict response. Expansion of tumor-derived TCR clones was observed in blood after radiotherapy plus ipilimumab.

This TCR was recovered from a human donor with non-small cell lung cancer that progressed on radiotherapy plus ipilimumab. The V and J genes are TRBV4-3 and TRBJ1-1; possible D gene TRBD1, 5 bases. The starting material was peripheral blood, obtained from a patient treated with radiotherapy plus ipilimumab. The CDR3 protein is CASSQDGGRVAAFF. CDR3 nucleotide sequence: TGCGCCAGCAGCCAAGATGGGGGTAGGGTGGCAGCTTTCTTT.